The clone carrying this TCR beta chain was seen just once. As originally analysed: Quantification of nucleated cells was approximated via reference gene primer amplification. TCRdb's copy holds only in-frame clones and misses some; the assay was immunoSEQ multiplex PCR. The V and J calls and clone size are taken from that table; D and trimming were inferred from the DNA. The sample contains about 200,000 clones, around 85% of which appear only once. This CDR3 spans 12 amino acids. Trimming cost V 3 bases and J 2 bases, with 6 bases left between them. Germline CDR1 is SQVTM and CDR2 is ANQGSEA. These data belong to a study of blood T cell repertoires in COVID-19. Whole-study context: The analysed material was cDNA or gDNA that came from T cells, B-cell-depleted T cells, or PBMCs.

Material for sequencing was peripheral blood. This rearrangement joins TRBV29-1 to TRBJ2-3; D unclear. This receptor was identified in a woman between 50 and 59 years old with acute or convalescent COVID-19. The CDR3, as DNA: TGCAGCGTTGAGGCCATCACAGATACGCAGTATTTT. Translation: CSVEAITDTQYF.